One sample yielded the 15 T cell receptor beta chains listed below, sequenced in a study of cytomegalovirus exposure and HLA in healthy donors. In the PCR, 60 Vbeta and 13 Jbeta primers were used. Generated by immunoSEQ multiplex PCR, the TCRdb table keeps only in-frame clones and is missing some. The table has 70,000 to 80,000 clones, approximately 72% seen once. What was sequenced was PBMCs. The receptors were sampled from a woman aged 40 to 55 in good health and CMV-seropositive.

The V and J genes are TRBV28 and TRBJ1-2; possible D gene TRBD1, 5 bases. Germline CDR1 and CDR2: MDHEN and SYDVKM. With 7 bases removed from V and 0 bases from J, the gap between germline ends came to 12 bases. CDR3 length equals 14 residues. This CDR3 is CASTTDTTNYGYTF. The CDR3 DNA sequence: TGTGCCAGCACCACGGACACCACTAACTATGGCTACACCTTC.

J is TRBJ2-6 and V is TRBV2; TRBD1 agrees at 9 bases. The CDR3 runs to 16 residues. Trimming took 6 bases from V and 2 from J; bases not matched to a gene: 5. Germline CDR1 reads SNHLY; CDR2 reads FYNNEI. The CDR3, as DNA: TGTGCCAGCAGGTGGACAGGGGACCCTGGGGCCAACGTCCTGACTTTC. Its translation: CASRWTGDPGANVLTF.

V is TRBV7-9 and J is TRBJ2-1; 7 nucleotides line up with TRBD1. V shed 6 bases, J shed 10 bases, and the junction held 12 bases outside the gene matches. Germline lookup yields CDR1 SEHNR and CDR2 FQNEAQ (reference sequence). The CDR3 has 14 residues. The CDR3 region is CASRRPGQLSEQFF. Written as DNA, the CDR3 is TGTGCCAGCAGACGACCGGGACAGCTATCAGAGCAGTTCTTC.

The chain carries TRBV6-5 and TRBJ2-3; no definite D call. Trimming cost V 6 bases and J 4 bases, with 8 bases left between them. Germline CDR1 is MNHEY and CDR2 is SVGAGI. This CDR3 contains 12 residues. CDR3 nucleotide sequence: TGTGCCAGCAGCCCTTCCTCAGATACGCAGTATTTT. The encoded protein is CASSPSSDTQYF.

V usage is TRBV5-1 and J usage is TRBJ1-3; no firm D call. This CDR3 has 13 amino acids. Deletions cut 2 bases from V and 2 bases from J, with 5 bases between. Germline values: CDR1 SGHRS, CDR2 YFSETQ. CDR3: CASSFSAGNTIYF. DNA for the CDR3: TGCGCCAGCAGCTTTTCAGCTGGAAACACCATATATTTT.

The rearrangement joins TRBV5-1 to TRBJ2-2; TRBD2 is a possible D gene (5 bases). This CDR3 contains 14 residues. Germline-derived CDR1 and CDR2 are SGHRS and YFSETQ. V lost 9 bases and J lost 0, with 12 bases in between. CDR3 protein: CATRVQTNTGELFF. For the CDR3, the DNA is TGCGCCACGCGGGTACAGACGAACACCGGGGAGCTGTTTTTT.

The CDR3 here is CASSGRQGLSSPLHF. The CDR3 region has the DNA TGTGCCAGCAGCGGGCGACAGGGGCTAAGTTCACCCCTCCACTTT. The chain has TRBV9 and TRBJ1-6; 8 bases match TRBD1. CDR1 is SGDLS, CDR2 YYNGEE, per germline. The CDR3 loop spans 15 amino acids. Trimming at V came to 3 bases and at J to 9 bases, leaving 8 bases not matched to a gene.

V is TRBV5-1 and J is TRBJ2-2; 8 bases map to TRBD2. The CDR3 consists of 15 residues. With V trimmed by 3 bases and J by 0 bases, 1 base remained unmatched. CDR1 is SGHRS and CDR2 is YFSETQ in the germline V gene. CDR3 in amino acids: CASSSGLANTGELFF. CDR3 nucleotide sequence: TGCGCCAGCAGCTCGGGACTAGCGAACACCGGGGAGCTGTTTTTT.

This clone was observed a single time. The CDR3 is CASSDDSGTDTQYF. The CDR3 region has the DNA TGTGCCAGCAGCGATGACAGCGGCACAGATACGCAGTATTTT. This chain joins TRBV7-6 and TRBJ2-3; weak D call: TRBD1 (5 bases). There are 14 residues in the CDR3. The germline gives CDR1 SGHVS, CDR2 FNYEAQ. The V end was cut by 5 bases, the J end by 1 base, with 10 bases between.

This chain connects TRBV27 to TRBJ2-7; D may be TRBD2 (6 bases). The germline CDR1 and CDR2 sequences are MNHEY and SMNVEV (reference sequence). This CDR3 has 15 residues. V dropped 6 bases and J dropped 2 bases, with 17 bases sitting between them. CDR3 DNA sequence: TGTGCCAGCAGAAAAGCCGGGACTGACCCCTACGAGCAGTACTTC. Its protein is CASRKAGTDPYEQYF.

This clone was found once. V gene TRBV19 combines with J gene TRBJ2-7; 9 bases are a match to TRBD1. V lost 2 bases and J lost 6; bases outside the gene matches: 11. Germline V gene sequence: CDR1 LNHDA, CDR2 SQIVND (reference sequence). The CDR3 totals 16 residues. In DNA form, the CDR3 reads TGTGCCAGTAGTATATATTACAGGGGGCAGTTCCCCGAGCAGTACTTC. As protein: CASSIYYRGQFPEQYF.

V gene TRBV7-9 combines with J gene TRBJ1-4; 12 bases align to TRBD1. After removal of 5 bases from V and 10 bases from J, the junction contained 14 bases not matched to a gene. CDR1 and CDR2 (germline): SEHNR, FQNEAQ (reference sequence). CDR3 length: 17 amino acids. The CDR3 DNA follows: TGTGCCAGCAGCAAGTCCGGGACAGGGGGCGCAGGGGGAAAACTGTTTTTT. Amino acid sequence: CASSKSGTGGAGGKLFF.

The rearrangement joins TRBV6-4 to TRBJ2-2, with D uncertain. CDR1 is MRHNA and CDR2 is SNTAGT in the germline V gene. CDR3 size: 15 residues. Trimming removed 0 bases at V and 1 base at J, with 6 bases between. CDR3 region: CASSDSEKNTGELFF. The CDR3 region has the DNA TGTGCCAGCAGTGACTCTGAGAAGAACACCGGGGAGCTGTTTTTT.

This clone was observed a few times. The chain combines TRBV12-2 with TRBJ2-7; the tabulated D call, TRBD2, remains unverified against the DNA. TRBV12-2 is labeled a pseudogene. The CDR3 is 17 amino acids. This CDR3 is CASRPHLLAGAHYEQYF. CDR3 DNA: TGTGCAAGTCGCCCCCACCTCCTAGCGGGGGCCCACTACGAGCAGTACTTC.

This chain's CDR3 is CASSLEPTLSSGANVLTF. The CDR3 DNA reads TGTGCCAGCAGCTTGGAACCGACTCTCTCCTCTGGGGCCAACGTCCTGACTTTC. The V call is TRBV5-5, the J call TRBJ2-6; no definite D call. The V end was cut by 0 bases, the J end by 0 bases, with 13 bases between. This CDR3 has 18 amino acids. Per the germline V gene, CDR1 is SGHKS and CDR2 is YYEKEE (reference sequence).